Each of the 3 T cell receptor beta chains below was sequenced from the same sample in a study of CD8 T cells in Susac syndrome. RNA, at about 0.45 to 1 ug, was reverse transcribed with random hexamers. One entry per CDR3 protein results from TCRdb running MiXCR on the immunoSEQ multiplex PCR reads. The sample contains some 130,000 distinct CDR3 sequences, roughly 94% of which appear only once. Sequences were obtained from CD4+ T cells from PBMCs. These receptors were obtained from a human donor with multiple sclerosis.

CDR3 DNA: TGTGCCAGTAGTTTCGGGGCCTGGATATATTTT. This sequence encodes CASSFGAWIYF. The V call is TRBV19, the J call TRBJ1-3; possible D gene TRBD1, 5 bases. Trimming stripped 5 bases from V and 13 bases from J, with 12 bases between. This CDR3 contains 11 residues. Per the germline V gene, CDR1 is LNHDA and CDR2 is SQIVND (reference sequence).

This rearrangement joins TRBV19 to TRBJ2-5; 9 nucleotides match TRBD2. The CDR3 loop spans 16 amino acids. Germline V gene sequence: CDR1 LNHDA, CDR2 SQIVND (reference sequence). The ends lost 4 bases at V and 5 bases at J; junction bases unmatched: 11. CDR3 loop: CASSTPSSGKSETQYF. CDR3 coding DNA: TGTGCCAGTAGTACCCCCTCTAGCGGGAAGTCGGAGACCCAGTACTTC.

The genes are TRBV29-1 and TRBJ2-1; 14 bases agree with TRBD2. With 4 bases clipped from V and 3 bases from J, the junction kept 8 bases outside the gene matches. Germline CDR1 and CDR2: SQVTM and ANQGSEA. CDR3 length: 17 residues. Here the CDR3 reads CSVAGTSGRGGYNEQFF. The DNA for the CDR3 is TGCAGCGTTGCGGGGACTAGCGGGAGAGGGGGCTACAATGAGCAGTTCTTC.